The T cell receptor (beta chain) under discussion was sequenced for a study of blood T cell repertoires in COVID-19. Methods used by the authors: Using reference gene primer amplification, nucleated cell counts were estimated. TCRdb keeps only in-frame clones here, not all; method: immunoSEQ multiplex PCR. Clonal size and the V and J genes are those of that table, whereas D and trimming came from the DNA. The sample consists of about 92,000 clones, roughly 75% of them appearing once. Germline V CDR1 and CDR2: SGHTS, YDEGEE. The CDR3 has 13 amino acids. V shed 4 bases, J shed 4 bases, and the junction held 4 bases outside the gene matches.

Sequencing was performed on peripheral blood. The chain combines TRBV5-8 with TRBJ1-2; TRBD1 matches 7 bases. The receptor was derived from a man aged 50-60 years who had recovered from COVID-19. DNA for the CDR3: TGTGCCAGCAGCCCGGACAGGTCCTATGGCTACACCTTC. It yields the protein CASSPDRSYGYTF.